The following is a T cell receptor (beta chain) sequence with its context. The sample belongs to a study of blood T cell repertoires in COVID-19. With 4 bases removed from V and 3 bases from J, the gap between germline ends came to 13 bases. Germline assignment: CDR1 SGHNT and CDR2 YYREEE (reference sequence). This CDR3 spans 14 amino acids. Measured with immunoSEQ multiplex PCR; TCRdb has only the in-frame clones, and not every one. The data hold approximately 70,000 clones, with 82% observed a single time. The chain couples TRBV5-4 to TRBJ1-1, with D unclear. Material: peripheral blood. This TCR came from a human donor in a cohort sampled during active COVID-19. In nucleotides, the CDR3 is TGTGCCAGCAGCCCGGCCGGTCGGGACACTGAAGCTTTCTTT. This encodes CASSPAGRDTEAFF.